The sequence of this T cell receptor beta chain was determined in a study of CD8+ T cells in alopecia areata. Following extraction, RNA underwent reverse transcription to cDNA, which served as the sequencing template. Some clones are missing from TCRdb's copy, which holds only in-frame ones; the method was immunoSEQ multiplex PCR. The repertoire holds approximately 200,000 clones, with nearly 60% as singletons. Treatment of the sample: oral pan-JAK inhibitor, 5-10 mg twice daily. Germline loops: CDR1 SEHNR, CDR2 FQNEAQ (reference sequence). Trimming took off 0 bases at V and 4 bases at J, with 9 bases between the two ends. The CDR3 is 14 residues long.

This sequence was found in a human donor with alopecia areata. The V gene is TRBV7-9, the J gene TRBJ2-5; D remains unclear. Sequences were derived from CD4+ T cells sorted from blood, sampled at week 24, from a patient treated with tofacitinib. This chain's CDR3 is CASSLASRIETQYF. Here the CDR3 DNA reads TGTGCCAGCAGCTTAGCTAGCAGAATAGAGACCCAGTACTTC.